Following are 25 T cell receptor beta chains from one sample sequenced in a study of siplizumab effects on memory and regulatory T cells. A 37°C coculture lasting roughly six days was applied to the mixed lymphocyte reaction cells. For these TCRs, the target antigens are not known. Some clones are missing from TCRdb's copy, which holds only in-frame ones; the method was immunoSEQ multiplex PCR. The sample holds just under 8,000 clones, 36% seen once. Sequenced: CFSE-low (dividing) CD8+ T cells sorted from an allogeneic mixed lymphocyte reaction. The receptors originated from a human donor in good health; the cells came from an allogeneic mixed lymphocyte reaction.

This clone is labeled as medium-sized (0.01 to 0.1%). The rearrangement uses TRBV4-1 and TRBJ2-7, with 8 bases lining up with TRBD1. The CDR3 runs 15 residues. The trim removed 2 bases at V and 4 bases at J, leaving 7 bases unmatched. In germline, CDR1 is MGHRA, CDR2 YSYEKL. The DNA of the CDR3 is TGCGCCAGCAGCCAAACTGACAGGGGACCTTACGAGCAGTACTTC. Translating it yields CASSQTDRGPYEQYF.

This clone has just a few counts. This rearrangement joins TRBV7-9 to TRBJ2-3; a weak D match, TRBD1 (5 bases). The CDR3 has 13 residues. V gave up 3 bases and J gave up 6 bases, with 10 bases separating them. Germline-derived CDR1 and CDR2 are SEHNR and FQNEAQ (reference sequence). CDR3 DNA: TGTGCCAGCAGCTTCACAGGTACCGATACGCAGTATTTT. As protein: CASSFTGTDTQYF.

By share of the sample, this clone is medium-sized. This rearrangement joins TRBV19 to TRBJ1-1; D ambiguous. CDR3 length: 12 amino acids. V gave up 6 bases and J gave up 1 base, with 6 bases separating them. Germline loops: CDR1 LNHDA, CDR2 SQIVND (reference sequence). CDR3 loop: CASSTENTEAFF. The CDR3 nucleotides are TGTGCCAGTAGCACTGAGAACACTGAAGCTTTCTTT.

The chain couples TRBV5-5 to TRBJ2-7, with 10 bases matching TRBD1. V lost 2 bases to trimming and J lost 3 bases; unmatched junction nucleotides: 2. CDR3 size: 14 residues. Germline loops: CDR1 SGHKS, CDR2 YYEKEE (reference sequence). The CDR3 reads CASSFGTGDYEQYF. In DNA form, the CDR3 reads TGTGCCAGCAGCTTCGGGACAGGGGACTACGAGCAGTACTTC.

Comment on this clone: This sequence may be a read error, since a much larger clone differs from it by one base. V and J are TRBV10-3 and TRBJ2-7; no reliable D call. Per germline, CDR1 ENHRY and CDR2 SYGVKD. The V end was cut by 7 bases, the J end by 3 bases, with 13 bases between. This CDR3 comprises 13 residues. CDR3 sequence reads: CAITAVSNYEQYF. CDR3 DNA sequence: TGTGCCATCACTGCGGTCTCGAACTACGAGCAGTACTTC.

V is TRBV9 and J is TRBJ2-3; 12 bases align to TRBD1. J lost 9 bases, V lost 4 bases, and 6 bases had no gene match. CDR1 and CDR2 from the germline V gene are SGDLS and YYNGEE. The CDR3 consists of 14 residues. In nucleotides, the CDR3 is TGTGCCAGCAGCCCCGGGACAGGGGGCAAGACGCAGTATTTT. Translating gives CASSPGTGGKTQYF.

This CDR3 is CASSFLTGPYGELFF. The CDR3 DNA reads as TGTGCCAGCAGTTTCCTTACGGGTCCGTACGGGGAGCTGTTTTTT. J is TRBJ2-2 and V is TRBV6-5; D is uncertain. The CDR3 has 15 residues. Germline loops: CDR1 MNHEY, CDR2 SVGAGI. Trimming cost V 4 bases and J 7 bases, with 16 bases left between them.

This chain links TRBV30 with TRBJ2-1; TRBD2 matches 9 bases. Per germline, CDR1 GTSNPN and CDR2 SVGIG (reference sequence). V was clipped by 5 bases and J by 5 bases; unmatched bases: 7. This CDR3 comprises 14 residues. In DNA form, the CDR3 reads TGTGCCTGGCAACGACTAGCGGATCACAATGAGCAGTTCTTC. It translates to CAWQRLADHNEQFF.

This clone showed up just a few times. The DNA for the CDR3 is TGCAGCGTTGACAAGGCGGACCCTGAAGCTTTCTTT. It specifies CSVDKADPEAFF. The chain recombines TRBV29-1 with TRBJ1-1, with unresolved D. Germline V lookup: CDR1 SQVTM, CDR2 ANQGSEA. The CDR3 is made up of 12 amino acids. Between the trimmed V and J ends, which lost 3 bases and 6 bases, there was a span of 11 bases.

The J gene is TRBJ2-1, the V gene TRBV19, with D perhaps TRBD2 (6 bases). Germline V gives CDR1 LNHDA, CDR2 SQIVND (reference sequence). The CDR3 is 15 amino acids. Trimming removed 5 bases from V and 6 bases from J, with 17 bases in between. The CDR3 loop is CASSSGQRAFNEQFF. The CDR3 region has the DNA TGTGCCAGTAGTTCCGGCCAGCGGGCTTTCAATGAGCAGTTCTTC.

The CDR3: CSVEGGQGAGEQYF. The CDR3 DNA reads as TGCAGCGTTGAAGGCGGGCAGGGGGCAGGTGAGCAGTACTTC. The chain employs TRBV29-1 and TRBJ2-7, with 8 bases fitting TRBD1. CDR1 is SQVTM, CDR2 ANQGSEA, per germline. This CDR3 is built from 14 residues. V shed 1 base and J 7 bases; nucleotides not matched to a gene: 9.

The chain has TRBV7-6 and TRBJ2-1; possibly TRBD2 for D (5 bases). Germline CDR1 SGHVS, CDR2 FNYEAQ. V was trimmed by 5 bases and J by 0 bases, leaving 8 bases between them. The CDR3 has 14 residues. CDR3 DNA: TGTGCCAGCAGCGAACGGGACTCCTACAATGAGCAGTTCTTC. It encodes CASSERDSYNEQFF.

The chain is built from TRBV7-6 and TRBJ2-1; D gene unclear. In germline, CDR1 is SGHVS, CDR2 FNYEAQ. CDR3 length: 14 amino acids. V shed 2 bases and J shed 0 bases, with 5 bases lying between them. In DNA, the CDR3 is TGTGCCAGCAGCTTACAAGACTCCTACAATGAGCAGTTCTTC. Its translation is CASSLQDSYNEQFF.

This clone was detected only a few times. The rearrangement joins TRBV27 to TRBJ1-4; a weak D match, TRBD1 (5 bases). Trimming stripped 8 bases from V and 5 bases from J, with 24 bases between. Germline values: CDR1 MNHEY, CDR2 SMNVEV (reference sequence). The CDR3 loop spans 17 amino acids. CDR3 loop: CASGGVGDGGLNEKLFF. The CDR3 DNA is TGTGCCAGCGGCGGGGTGGGGGACGGGGGGTTGAATGAAAAACTGTTTTTT.

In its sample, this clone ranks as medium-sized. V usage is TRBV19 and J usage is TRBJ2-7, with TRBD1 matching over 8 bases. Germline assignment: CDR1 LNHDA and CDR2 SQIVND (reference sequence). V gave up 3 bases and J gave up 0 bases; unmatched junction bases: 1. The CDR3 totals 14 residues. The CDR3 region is CASSMGTGSYEQYF. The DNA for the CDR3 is TGTGCCAGTAGTATGGGGACAGGCTCCTACGAGCAGTACTTC.

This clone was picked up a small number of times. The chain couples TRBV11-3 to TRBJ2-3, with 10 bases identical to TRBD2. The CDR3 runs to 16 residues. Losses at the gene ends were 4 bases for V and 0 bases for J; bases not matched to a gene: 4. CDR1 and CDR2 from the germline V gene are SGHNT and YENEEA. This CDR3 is CASSSRTSGSTDTQYF. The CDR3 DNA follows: TGTGCCAGCAGCTCCCGGACTAGCGGAAGCACAGATACGCAGTATTTT.

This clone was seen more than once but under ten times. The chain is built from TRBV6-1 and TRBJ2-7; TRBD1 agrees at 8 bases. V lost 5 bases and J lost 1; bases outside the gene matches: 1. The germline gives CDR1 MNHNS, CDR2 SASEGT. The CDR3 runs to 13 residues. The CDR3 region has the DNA TGTGCCAGCAGTCACAGGGGGTCCTACGAGCAGTACTTC. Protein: CASSHRGSYEQYF.

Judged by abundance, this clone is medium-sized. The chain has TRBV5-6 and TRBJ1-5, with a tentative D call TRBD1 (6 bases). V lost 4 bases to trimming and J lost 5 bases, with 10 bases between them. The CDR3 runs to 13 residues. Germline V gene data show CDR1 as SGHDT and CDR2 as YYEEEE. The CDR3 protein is CASSLQGYQPQHF. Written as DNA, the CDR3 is TGTGCCAGCAGCCTCCAGGGGTATCAGCCCCAGCATTTT.

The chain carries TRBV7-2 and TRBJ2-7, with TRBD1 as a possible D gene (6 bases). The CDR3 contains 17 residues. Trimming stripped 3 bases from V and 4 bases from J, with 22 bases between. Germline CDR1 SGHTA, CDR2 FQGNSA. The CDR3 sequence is CASSLAGRDKRSYEQYF. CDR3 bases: TGTGCCAGCAGCTTGGCCGGTCGGGACAAGAGATCTTACGAGCAGTACTTC. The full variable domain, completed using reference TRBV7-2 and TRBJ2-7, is GAGVSQSPSNKVTEKGKDVELRCDPISGHTALYWYRQSLGQGLEFLIYFQGNSAPDKSGLPSDRFSAERTGGSVSTLTIQRTQQEDSAVYLCASSLAGRDKRSYEQYFGPGTRLTVT.

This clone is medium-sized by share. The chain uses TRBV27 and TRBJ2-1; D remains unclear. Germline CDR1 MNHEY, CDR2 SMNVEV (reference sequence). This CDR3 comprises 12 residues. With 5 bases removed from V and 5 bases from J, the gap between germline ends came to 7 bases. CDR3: CASSQINNEQFF. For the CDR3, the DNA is TGTGCCAGCAGTCAAATAAACAATGAGCAGTTCTTC.

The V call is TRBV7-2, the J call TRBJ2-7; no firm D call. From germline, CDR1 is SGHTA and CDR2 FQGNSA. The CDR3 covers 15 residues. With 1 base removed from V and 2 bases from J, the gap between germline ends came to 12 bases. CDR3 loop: CASSLEARRTYEQYF. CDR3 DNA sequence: TGTGCCAGCAGCTTAGAGGCGCGACGAACCTACGAGCAGTACTTC.

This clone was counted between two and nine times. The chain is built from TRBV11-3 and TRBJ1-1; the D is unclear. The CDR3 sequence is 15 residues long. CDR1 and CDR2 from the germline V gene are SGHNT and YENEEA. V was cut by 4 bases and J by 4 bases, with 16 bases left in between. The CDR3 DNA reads TGTGCCAGCAGCTCCTCGGGCCGGGCTGGCACTGAAGCTTTCTTT. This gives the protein CASSSSGRAGTEAFF.

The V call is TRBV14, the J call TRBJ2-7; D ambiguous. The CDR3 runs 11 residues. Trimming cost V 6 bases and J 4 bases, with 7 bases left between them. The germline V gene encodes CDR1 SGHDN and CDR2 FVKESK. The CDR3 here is CASSLGYEQYF. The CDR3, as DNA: TGTGCCAGCAGTCTAGGGTACGAGCAGTACTTC.

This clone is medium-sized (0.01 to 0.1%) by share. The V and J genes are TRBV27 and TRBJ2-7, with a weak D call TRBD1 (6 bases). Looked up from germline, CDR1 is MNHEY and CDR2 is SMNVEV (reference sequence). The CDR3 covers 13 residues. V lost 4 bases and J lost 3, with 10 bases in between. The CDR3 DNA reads TGTGCCAGCAGTTGGACAGCCTACTACGAGCAGTACTTC. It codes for CASSWTAYYEQYF.

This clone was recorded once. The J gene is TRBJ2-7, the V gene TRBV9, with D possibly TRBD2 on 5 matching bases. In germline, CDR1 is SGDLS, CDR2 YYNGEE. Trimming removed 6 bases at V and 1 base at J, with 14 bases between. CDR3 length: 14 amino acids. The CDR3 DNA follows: TGTGCCAGCATTCCCCCCCGGACTTCCTACGAGCAGTACTTC. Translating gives CASIPPRTSYEQYF.